The text below deals with one T cell receptor (beta chain). Its antigen is still unknown. The same CDR3 arises from other DNA sequences in this sample as well. This specimen comes from a study of vaccination effects on CD4 cells after COVID-19. Overall study: BNT162b2 vaccine or mRNA-1273 vaccine was given to participants in two doses.

The method was immunoSEQ multiplex PCR; TCRdb's version includes in-frame clones alone and lacks a portion of them. The data show about 72,000 clones, roughly four fifths seen once. Study conclusions and caveats: Marked clonal contraction of both clone types appeared late after vaccination.

With roughly 9 days of culture completed, CD4+ T cells were isolated. Nucleocapsid antibodies were negative in the vaccine recipients, who had never had SARS-CoV-2 infection. Both day 3 and day 7 saw half the medium replaced with IL-2 medium. The CDR3 loop spans 12 amino acids. V gave up 3 bases and J gave up 1 base, with 5 bases separating them. Germline V gives CDR1 SQVTM, CDR2 ANQGSEA. The TCR sequence derives from a human donor who received a COVID-19 vaccine. V is TRBV29-1 and J is TRBJ2-3; D is unresolved. The sequencing used CD4+ T cells from PBMCs cultured without peptide, collected before COVID-19 vaccination. The CDR3 reads CSVDSGTDTQYF. For the CDR3, the DNA is TGCAGCGTTGATTCCGGCACAGATACGCAGTATTTT.